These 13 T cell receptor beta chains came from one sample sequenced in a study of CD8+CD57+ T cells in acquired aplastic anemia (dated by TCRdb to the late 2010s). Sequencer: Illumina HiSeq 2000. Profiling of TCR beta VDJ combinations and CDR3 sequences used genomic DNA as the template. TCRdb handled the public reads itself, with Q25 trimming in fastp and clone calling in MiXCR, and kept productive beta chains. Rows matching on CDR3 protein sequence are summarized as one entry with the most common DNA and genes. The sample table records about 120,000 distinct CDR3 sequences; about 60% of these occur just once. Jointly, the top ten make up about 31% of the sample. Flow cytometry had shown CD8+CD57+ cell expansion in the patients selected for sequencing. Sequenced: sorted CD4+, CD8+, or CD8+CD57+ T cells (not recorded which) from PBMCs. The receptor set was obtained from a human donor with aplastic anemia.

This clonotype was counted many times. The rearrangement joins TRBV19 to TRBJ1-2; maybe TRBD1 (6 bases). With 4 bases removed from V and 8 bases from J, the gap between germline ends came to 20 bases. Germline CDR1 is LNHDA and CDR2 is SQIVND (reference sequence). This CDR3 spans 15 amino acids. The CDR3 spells CASSTRQSGGGGYTF. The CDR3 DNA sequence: TGTGCCAGTAGTACGCGGCAGAGTGGGGGCGGAGGCTACACCTTC.

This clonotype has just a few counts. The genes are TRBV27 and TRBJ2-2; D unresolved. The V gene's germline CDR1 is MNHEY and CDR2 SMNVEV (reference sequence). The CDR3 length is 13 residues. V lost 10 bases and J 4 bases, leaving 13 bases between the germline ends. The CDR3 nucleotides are TGTGCCATCGCCGGGCGTGCCACCGGGGAGCTGTTTTTT. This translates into CAIAGRATGELFF.

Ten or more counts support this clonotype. The CDR3 DNA reads as TGTGCCAGCAGCCTCGGAAGATACGAGCAGTACTTC. This translates into CASSLGRYEQYF. The V gene is TRBV2, the J gene TRBJ2-7, with no clear D. Germline lookup yields CDR1 SNHLY and CDR2 FYNNEI. Trimming pared 6 bases from V and 4 bases from J, leaving 10 bases between. This CDR3 region has 12 residues.

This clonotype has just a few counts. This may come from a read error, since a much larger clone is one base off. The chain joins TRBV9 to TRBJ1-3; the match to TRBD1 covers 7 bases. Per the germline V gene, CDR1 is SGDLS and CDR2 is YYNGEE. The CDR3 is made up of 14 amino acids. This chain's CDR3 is CASSPGTAANTIHF. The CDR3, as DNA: TGTGCCAGCAGCCCCGGGACAGCCGCAAACACCATACATTTT.

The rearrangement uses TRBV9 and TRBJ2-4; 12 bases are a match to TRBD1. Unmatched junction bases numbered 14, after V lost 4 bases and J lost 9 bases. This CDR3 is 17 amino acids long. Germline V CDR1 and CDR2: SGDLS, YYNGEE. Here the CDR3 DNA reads TGTGCCAGCAGCTTAGGGGGACAGGGGGCGCAGGAAGGCATTCAGTACTTC. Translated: CASSLGGQGAQEGIQYF.

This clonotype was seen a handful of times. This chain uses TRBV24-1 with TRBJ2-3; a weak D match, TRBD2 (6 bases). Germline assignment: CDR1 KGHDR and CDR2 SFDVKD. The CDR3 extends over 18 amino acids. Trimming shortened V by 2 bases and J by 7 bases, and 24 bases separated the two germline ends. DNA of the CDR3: TGTGCCACCAGTGATTCAGAGGGAGGTCGGTTCCCCCCGCATACGCAGTATTTT. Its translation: CATSDSEGGRFPPHTQYF.

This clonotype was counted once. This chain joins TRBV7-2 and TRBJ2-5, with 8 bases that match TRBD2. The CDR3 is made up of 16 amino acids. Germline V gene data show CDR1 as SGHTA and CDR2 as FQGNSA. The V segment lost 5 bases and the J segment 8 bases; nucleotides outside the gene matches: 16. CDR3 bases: TGTGCCAGCAGCGGGAGGGGCATAGCGGGGTTTGGTACCCAGTACTTC. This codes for CASSGRGIAGFGTQYF.

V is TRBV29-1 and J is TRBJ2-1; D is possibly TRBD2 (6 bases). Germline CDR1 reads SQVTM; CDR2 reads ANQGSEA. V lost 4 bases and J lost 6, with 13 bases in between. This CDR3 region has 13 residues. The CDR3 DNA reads TGCAGCGTTGCGTTCACGCGGGGCAATGAGCAGTTCTTC. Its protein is CSVAFTRGNEQFF.

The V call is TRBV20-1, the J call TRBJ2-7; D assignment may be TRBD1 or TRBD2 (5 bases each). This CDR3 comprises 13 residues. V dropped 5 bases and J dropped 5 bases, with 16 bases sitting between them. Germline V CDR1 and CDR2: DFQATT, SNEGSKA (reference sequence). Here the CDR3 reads CSAHRTGAHEQYF. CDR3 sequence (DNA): TGCAGTGCTCACCGGACTGGGGCCCACGAGCAGTACTTC.

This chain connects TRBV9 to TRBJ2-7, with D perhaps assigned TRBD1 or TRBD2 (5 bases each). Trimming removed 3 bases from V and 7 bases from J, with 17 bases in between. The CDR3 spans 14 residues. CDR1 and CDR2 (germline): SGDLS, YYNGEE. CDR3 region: CASSGPGRGVEQYF. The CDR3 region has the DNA TGTGCCAGCAGCGGACCGGGACGGGGTGTAGAGCAGTACTTC.

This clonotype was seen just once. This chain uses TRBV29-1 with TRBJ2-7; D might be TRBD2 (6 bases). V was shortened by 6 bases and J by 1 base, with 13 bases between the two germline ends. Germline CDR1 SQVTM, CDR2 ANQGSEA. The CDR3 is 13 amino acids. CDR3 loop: CSVWSGGSYEQYF. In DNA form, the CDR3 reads TGCAGCGTGTGGTCAGGAGGGTCCTACGAGCAGTACTTC.

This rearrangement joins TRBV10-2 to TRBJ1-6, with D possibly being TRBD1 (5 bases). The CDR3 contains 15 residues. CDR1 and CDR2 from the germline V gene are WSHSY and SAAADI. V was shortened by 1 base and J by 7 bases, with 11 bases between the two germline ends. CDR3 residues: CASSEYGGRNSPLHF. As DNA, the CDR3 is TGCGCCAGCAGTGAGTATGGGGGAAGAAATTCACCCCTCCACTTT.

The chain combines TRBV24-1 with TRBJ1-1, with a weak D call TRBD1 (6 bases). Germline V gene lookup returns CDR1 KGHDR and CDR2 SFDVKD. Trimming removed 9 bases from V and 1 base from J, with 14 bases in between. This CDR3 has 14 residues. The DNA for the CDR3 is TGTGCCACCCGTTACGGGGGGCCGAACACTGAAGCTTTCTTT. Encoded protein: CATRYGGPNTEAFF.